These T cell receptor beta chains were read from a single sample in a study of T cell repertoires in cytomegalovirus infection. TCRdb used MiXCR to reprocess the reads, holding one entry per CDR3 protein. The top ten hold around 8% of the sample, which has about 600,000 distinct CDR3 sequences, 20% to 30% seen once. The sequenced sample was CD8+ T cells from PBMCs. The receptors here all came from a human donor in good health (CMV status not recorded). Some clones in this sample may be carry-over from other donors' samples. CDR3s include the opening cysteine and the closing phenylalanine or tryptophan. Each record gives: D gene, V gene, clone size, CDR3 length, J gene, CDR3 DNA, CDR3 protein. A D gene is named only where the DNA matches it firmly. Clone size is shown for a subset of rows, as once, few, many or a class of expanded clone.

d_gene: .; v_gene: TRBV7-9; abundance: .; len: 13; j_gene: TRBJ2-7; CDR3nt: TGTGCCAGCAGCCCGGGACAAGTATACGAGCAGTACTTC; CDR3aa: CASSPGQVYEQYF
d_gene: .; v_gene: TRBV4-1; abundance: .; len: 15; j_gene: TRBJ1-1; CDR3nt: TGCGCCAGTAGCCAAGCCGCAGGGGAACTTACTGAAGCTTTCTTT; CDR3aa: CASSQAAGELTEAFF
d_gene: .; v_gene: TRBV20-1; abundance: .; len: 15; j_gene: TRBJ2-1; CDR3nt: TGCAGTGCTAGAGATTACGCGGAGTCGGGGAATGAGCAGTTCTTC; CDR3aa: CSARDYAESGNEQFF
d_gene: TRBD2; v_gene: TRBV7-9; abundance: many; len: 16; j_gene: TRBJ2-5; CDR3nt: TGTGCCAGCAGCCCTCAGGCGGGGGGGCTCCAAGAGACCCAGTACTTC; CDR3aa: CASSPQAGGLQETQYF
d_gene: .; v_gene: TRBV7-6; abundance: many; len: 14; j_gene: TRBJ1-2; CDR3nt: TGTGCCACCCTCGGGGGCCCGGGGGACTATGGCTACACCTTC; CDR3aa: CATLGGPGDYGYTF
d_gene: TRBD1; v_gene: TRBV20-1; abundance: few; len: 19; j_gene: TRBJ1-3; CDR3nt: TGCAGTGCTAAGAACCCGGGACAGGTGCCTTCGAGCTCTGGAAACACCATATATTTT; CDR3aa: CSAKNPGQVPSSSGNTIYF
d_gene: TRBD1; v_gene: TRBV7-8; abundance: many; len: 15; j_gene: TRBJ2-3; CDR3nt: TGTGCCAGCAGTTACAGGGGTCGAGACACAGATACGCAGTATTTT; CDR3aa: CASSYRGRDTDTQYF
d_gene: .; v_gene: TRBV10-3; abundance: few; len: 15; j_gene: TRBJ2-3; CDR3nt: TGTGCCATCAGTGAGTCGCCGGGGGGCACAGATACGCAGTATTTT; CDR3aa: CAISESPGGTDTQYF
d_gene: .; v_gene: TRBV29-1; abundance: .; len: 14; j_gene: TRBJ2-5; CDR3nt: TGCAGCGTTGAAGCCTGGCCAGAACAAGAGACCCAGTACTTC; CDR3aa: CSVEAWPEQETQYF
d_gene: .; v_gene: TRBV28; abundance: few; len: 15; j_gene: TRBJ2-1; CDR3nt: TGTGCCAGCAGTACTGGACTGTCTCAGATCAATGAGCAGTTCTTC; CDR3aa: CASSTGLSQINEQFF
d_gene: .; v_gene: TRBV7-8; abundance: many; len: 18; j_gene: TRBJ2-6; CDR3nt: TGTGCCAGCATTACGAGGGACTTACCCGACTCTGGGGCCAACGTCCTGACTTTC; CDR3aa: CASITRDLPDSGANVLTF
d_gene: .; v_gene: TRBV6-5; abundance: few; len: 15; j_gene: TRBJ2-1; CDR3nt: TGTGCCAGCACTCAGGGGGGGGTACCCTACAATGAGCAGTTCTTC; CDR3aa: CASTQGGVPYNEQFF
d_gene: .; v_gene: TRBV6-6; abundance: .; len: 13; j_gene: TRBJ2-4; CDR3nt: TGTGCCAGCAGTTACTCGACAGGAAACATTCAGTACTTC; CDR3aa: CASSYSTGNIQYF
d_gene: .; v_gene: TRBV7-4; abundance: .; len: 11; j_gene: TRBJ1-4; CDR3nt: TGTGCCAGCGCGGGGGCGCTTGAACTGTTTTTT; CDR3aa: CASAGALELFF
d_gene: TRBD2; v_gene: TRBV28; abundance: .; len: 17; j_gene: TRBJ2-1; CDR3nt: TGTGCCAGCAGTTTAGAGGGCGGGAGGAGCTCCTACAATGAGCAGTTCTTC; CDR3aa: CASSLEGGRSSYNEQFF
d_gene: TRBD1; v_gene: TRBV29-1; abundance: .; len: 15; j_gene: TRBJ2-2; CDR3nt: TGCAGCGTTGAAGGAGGACAGGGGGGCACCGGGGAGCTGTTTTTT; CDR3aa: CSVEGGQGGTGELFF
d_gene: TRBD1; v_gene: TRBV6-2/TRBV6-3; abundance: many; len: 17; j_gene: TRBJ2-2; CDR3nt: TGTGCCAGCAGTTACTGGCTCGGGACAGTAAACACCGGGGAGCTGTTTTTT; CDR3aa: CASSYWLGTVNTGELFF
d_gene: .; v_gene: TRBV12-3/TRBV12-4; abundance: .; len: 14; j_gene: TRBJ1-6; CDR3nt: TGTGCCAGCAGCGCTGGAGGGGGAAATTCACCCCTCCACTTT; CDR3aa: CASSAGGGNSPLHF